A single sample is the source of the 9 T cell receptor beta chains below, sequenced in a study of T cells after yellow fever vaccination. TCRdb called the 5' RACE reads again in MiXCR, with one record for every CDR3 protein. Of 450,000 to 650,000 distinct CDR3 sequences listed, roughly 22% are singletons. This sample comprised PBMCs, obtained approximately 20 days after the first yellow fever vaccination. All receptors derive from a young man who received the YFV17D yellow fever vaccine.

This clonotype was found a few times. CDR3 residues: CASSPRALSSGANVLTF. CDR3 DNA sequence: TGTGCCAGCTCCCCGAGGGCGCTCAGCTCTGGGGCCAACGTCCTGACTTTC. The rearrangement joins TRBV18 to TRBJ2-6, with D possibly TRBD2 on 5 matching bases. Trimming stripped 6 bases from V and 0 bases from J, with 15 bases between. The CDR3 length is 17 residues. Germline CDR1 KGHSH, CDR2 LQKENI.

This clonotype was recorded a few times. This chain connects TRBV7-9 to TRBJ2-4, with D unclear. Trimming cost V 5 bases and J 0 bases, with 11 bases left between them. CDR3 length equals 15 residues. CDR1 and CDR2 (germline): SEHNR, FQNEAQ (reference sequence). For the CDR3, the DNA is TGTGCCAGCAGCCCCCAAGTAGCAGCCAAAAACATTCAGTACTTC. Translation gives CASSPQVAAKNIQYF.

V is TRBV7-2 and J is TRBJ1-2, with 8 nucleotides matching TRBD1. After removal of 2 bases from V and 5 bases from J, the junction contained 7 bases not matched to a gene. The CDR3 covers 15 residues. In germline, CDR1 is SGHTA, CDR2 FQGNSA. The CDR3 loop reads CASSLRTGKIYGYTF. The CDR3 nucleotides read TGTGCCAGCAGCTTACGGACAGGGAAGATATATGGCTACACCTTC.

In this sample, this clonotype turned up a few times. This chain's CDR3 is CASSLASVDGYTF. CDR3 nucleotides: TGCGCCAGCAGCTTGGCCAGCGTGGATGGCTACACCTTC. The chain combines TRBV5-1 with TRBJ1-2; no reliable D call. V was shortened by 0 bases and J by 6 bases, with 9 bases between the two germline ends. Germline lookup yields CDR1 SGHRS and CDR2 YFSETQ. The CDR3 loop spans 13 amino acids.

The chain is built from TRBV25-1 and TRBJ1-1; D gene ambiguous. V lost 1 base, J lost 6 bases, and 15 bases lay in between. Germline V CDR1 and CDR2: MGHDK, SYGVNS. The CDR3 has 15 residues. Written as DNA, the CDR3 is TGTGCCAGCAGTGAATCAAGTATGAGGATTCCTGAAGCTTTCTTT. Translating it yields CASSESSMRIPEAFF.

The table lists this clonotype with a few counts. The rearrangement uses TRBV20-1 and TRBJ2-1; 7 positions agree with TRBD2. CDR3 length: 12 amino acids. V was pared by 5 bases and J by 9 bases, with 7 bases of the junction left unmatched. CDR1 is DFQATT, CDR2 SNEGSKA, per germline (reference sequence). CDR3 nucleotide sequence: TGCAGTGCTGGGACTTTAGCGGGTGAGCAGTTCTTC. As protein: CSAGTLAGEQFF.

Ten or more counts support this clonotype. The chain combines TRBV7-3 with TRBJ2-7, with D possibly being TRBD1 or TRBD2 (6 bases each). The CDR3 length is 15 residues. Germline lookup yields CDR1 SGHTA and CDR2 FQGTGA. The V end lost 3 bases, the J end lost 2 bases, and 14 bases lay between the germline ends. The CDR3 sequence: CASSLRGGLTYEQYV. CDR3 bases: TGTGCCAGCAGCTTGCGAGGGGGGCTGACCTACGAGCAGTACGTC.

The genes are TRBV20-1 and TRBJ1-6; D may be TRBD1 (5 bases). Looked up from germline, CDR1 is DFQATT and CDR2 is SNEGSKA (reference sequence). The CDR3 contains 13 residues. The CDR3 sequence: CSVYRDDNSPLHF. The DNA for the CDR3 is TGCAGCGTCTACCGGGACGATAATTCACCCCTCCACTTT.

The chain has TRBV6-1 and TRBJ2-1; D is perhaps TRBD2 (6 bases). The CDR3 has 14 amino acids. Germline lookup yields CDR1 MNHNS and CDR2 SASEGT. The V gene lost 6 bases and the J gene lost 2 bases, with 11 bases spanning the gap. The CDR3 loop reads CASRVAVAYNEQFF. CDR3 coding DNA: TGTGCCAGCAGGGTAGCGGTGGCCTACAATGAGCAGTTCTTC.